This TCR beta chain was documented in a study of control samples from healthy donors and cancer patients. The method was immunoSEQ multiplex PCR; TCRdb's version includes in-frame clones alone and lacks a portion of them. Among tens of thousands of clones listed, approximately 91% were seen once. The germline V gene encodes CDR1 SGHTA and CDR2 FQGNSA. V was pared by 2 bases and J by 6 bases, with 15 bases between. CDR3 length equals 15 residues. The chain uses TRBV7-2 and TRBJ2-3; possibly TRBD2 for D (7 bases). This TCR was recovered from a woman between 50 and 59 years old with colorectal cancer. What was sequenced was PBMCs. The CDR3 region has the DNA TGTGCCAGCAGCTTATTGGGGGGGCGGACCGATACGCAGTATTTT. Amino acids: CASSLLGGRTDTQYF. Drawing the rest from reference TRBV7-2 and TRBJ2-3, the complete variable domain is GAGVSQSPSNKVTEKGKDVELRCDPISGHTALYWYRQSLGQGLEFLIYFQGNSAPDKSGLPSDRFSAERTGGSVSTLTIQRTQQEDSAVYLCASSLLGGRTDTQYFGPGTRLTVL.